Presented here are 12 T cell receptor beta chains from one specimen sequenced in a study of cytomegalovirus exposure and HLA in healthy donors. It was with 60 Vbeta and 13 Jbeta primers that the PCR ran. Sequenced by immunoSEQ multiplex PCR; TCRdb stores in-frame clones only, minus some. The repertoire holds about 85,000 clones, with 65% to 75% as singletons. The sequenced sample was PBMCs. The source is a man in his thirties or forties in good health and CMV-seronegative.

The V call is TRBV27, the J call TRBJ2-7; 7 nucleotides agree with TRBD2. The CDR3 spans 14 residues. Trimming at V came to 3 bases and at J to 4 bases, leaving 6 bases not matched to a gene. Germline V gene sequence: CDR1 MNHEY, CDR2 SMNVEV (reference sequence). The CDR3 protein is CASSFREAPYEQYF. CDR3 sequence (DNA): TGTGCCAGCAGTTTTCGGGAGGCCCCGTACGAGCAGTACTTC.

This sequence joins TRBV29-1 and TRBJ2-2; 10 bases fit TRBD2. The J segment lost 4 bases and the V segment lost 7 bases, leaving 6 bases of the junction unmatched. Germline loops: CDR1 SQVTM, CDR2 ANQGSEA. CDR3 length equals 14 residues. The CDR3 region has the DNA TGCAGCGCCTTCTTAGCGGGGGGCACCGGGGAGCTGTTTTTT. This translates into CSAFLAGGTGELFF.

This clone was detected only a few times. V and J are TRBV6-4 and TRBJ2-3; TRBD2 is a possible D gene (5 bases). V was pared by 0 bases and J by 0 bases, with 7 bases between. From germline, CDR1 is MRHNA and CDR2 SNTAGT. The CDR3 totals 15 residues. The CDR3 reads CASSDSGSSTDTQYF. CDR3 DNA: TGTGCCAGCAGTGACTCAGGGAGTAGCACAGATACGCAGTATTTT.

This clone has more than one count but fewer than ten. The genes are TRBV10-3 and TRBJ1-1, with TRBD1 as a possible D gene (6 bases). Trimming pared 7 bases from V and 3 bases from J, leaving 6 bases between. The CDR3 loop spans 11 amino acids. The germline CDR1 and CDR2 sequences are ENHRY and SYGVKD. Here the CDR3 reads CAIKGDTEAFF. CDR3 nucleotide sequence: TGTGCCATCAAGGGGGACACTGAAGCTTTCTTT.

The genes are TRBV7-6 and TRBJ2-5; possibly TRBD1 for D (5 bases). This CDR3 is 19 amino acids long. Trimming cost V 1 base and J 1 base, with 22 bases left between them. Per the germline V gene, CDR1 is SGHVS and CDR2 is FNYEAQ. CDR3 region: CASSLEGWGSTSIQETQYF. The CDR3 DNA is TGTGCCAGCAGCTTAGAAGGTTGGGGCTCTACCTCGATCCAAGAGACCCAGTACTTC.

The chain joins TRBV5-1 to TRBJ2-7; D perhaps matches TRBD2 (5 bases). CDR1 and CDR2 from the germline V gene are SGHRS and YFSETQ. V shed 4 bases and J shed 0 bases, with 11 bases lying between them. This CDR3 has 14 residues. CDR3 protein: CASSGGLSSYEQYF. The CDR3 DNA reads TGCGCCAGCAGCGGAGGTCTGAGCTCCTACGAGCAGTACTTC.

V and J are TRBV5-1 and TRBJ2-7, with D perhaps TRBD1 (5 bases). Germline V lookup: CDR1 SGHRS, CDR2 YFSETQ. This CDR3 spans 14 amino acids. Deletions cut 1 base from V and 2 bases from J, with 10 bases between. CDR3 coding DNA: TGCGCCAGCAGCTTGAAGCAGGGCCCCTACGAGCAGTACTTC. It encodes CASSLKQGPYEQYF.

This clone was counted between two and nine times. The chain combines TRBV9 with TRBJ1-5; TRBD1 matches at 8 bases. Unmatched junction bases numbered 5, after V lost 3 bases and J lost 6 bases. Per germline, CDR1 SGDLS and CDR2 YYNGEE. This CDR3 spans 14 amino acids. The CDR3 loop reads CASSGQGAAQPQHF. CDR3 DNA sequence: TGTGCCAGCAGCGGCCAGGGGGCGGCTCAGCCCCAGCATTTT.

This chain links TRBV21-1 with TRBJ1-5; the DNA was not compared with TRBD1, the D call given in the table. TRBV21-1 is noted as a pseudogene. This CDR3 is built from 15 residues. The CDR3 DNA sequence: TGTGCCAGCAGCAAAAAGGACAGGAGCAATCAGCCCCAGCATTTT. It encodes CASSKKDRSNQPQHF.

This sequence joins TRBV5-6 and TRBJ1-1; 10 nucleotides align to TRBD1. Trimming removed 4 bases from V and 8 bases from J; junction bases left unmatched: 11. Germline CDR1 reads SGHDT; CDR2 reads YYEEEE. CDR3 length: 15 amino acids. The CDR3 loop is CASSPSGTGALEAFF. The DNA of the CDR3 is TGTGCCAGCAGCCCGTCCGGGACAGGGGCCCTGGAAGCTTTCTTT.

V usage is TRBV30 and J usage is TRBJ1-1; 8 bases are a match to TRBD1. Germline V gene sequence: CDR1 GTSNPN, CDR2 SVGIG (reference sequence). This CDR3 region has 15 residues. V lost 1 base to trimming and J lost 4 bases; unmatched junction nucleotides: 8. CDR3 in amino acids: CAWSAGGTFSTEAFF. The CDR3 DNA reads TGTGCCTGGAGTGCAGGGGGCACGTTTAGCACTGAAGCTTTCTTT.

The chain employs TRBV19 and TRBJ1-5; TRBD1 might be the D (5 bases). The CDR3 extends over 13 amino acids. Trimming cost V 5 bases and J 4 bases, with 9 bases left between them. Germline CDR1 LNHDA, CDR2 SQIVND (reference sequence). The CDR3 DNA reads TGTGCCAGTAGTGACAGAAAAAATCAGCCCCAGCATTTT. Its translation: CASSDRKNQPQHF. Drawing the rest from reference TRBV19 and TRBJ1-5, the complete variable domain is DGGITQSPKYLFRKEGQNVTLSCEQNLNHDAMYWYRQDPGQGLRLIYYSQIVNDFQKGDIAEGYSVSREKKESFPLTVTSAQKNPTAFYLCASSDRKNQPQHFGDGTRLSIL.